This TCR beta chain originates from a study of cytomegalovirus exposure and HLA in healthy donors. Notes on the study in general: In a later analysis, TCR beta V- and J-gene trimming was associated with a missense DCLRE1C variant. Most CMV-associated TCR beta chains were later found to appear HLA-restricted.

The PCR contained 60 Vbeta and 13 Jbeta primers. Measured with immunoSEQ multiplex PCR; TCRdb has only the in-frame clones, and not every one. The sample contains some 140,000 clones, approximately 64% of which appear only once. In regard to this clone: What it binds is not known.

V was shortened by 5 bases and J by 3 bases, with 11 bases between the two germline ends. Germline loops: CDR1 SGHTA, CDR2 FQGNSA. CDR3 length equals 14 residues. This TCR was sampled from a woman aged 40 to 55 in good health and CMV-seronegative. The rearrangement uses TRBV7-2 and TRBJ1-5; D is ambiguous. Specimen: PBMCs. As DNA, the CDR3 is TGTGCCAGCAGCACCCGGGAGGCCAATCAGCCCCAGCATTTT. Translated: CASSTREANQPQHF.